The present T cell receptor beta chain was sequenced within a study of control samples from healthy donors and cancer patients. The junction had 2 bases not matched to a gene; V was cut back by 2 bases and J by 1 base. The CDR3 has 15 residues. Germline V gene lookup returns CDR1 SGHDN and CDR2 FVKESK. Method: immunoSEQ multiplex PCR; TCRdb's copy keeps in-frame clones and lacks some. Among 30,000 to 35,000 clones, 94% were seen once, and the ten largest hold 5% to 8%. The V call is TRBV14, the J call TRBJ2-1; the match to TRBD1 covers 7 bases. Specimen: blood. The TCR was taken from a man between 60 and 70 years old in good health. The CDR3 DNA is TGTGCCAGCAGCCAAAAGGGACAGTCCTACAATGAGCAGTTCTTC. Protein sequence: CASSQKGQSYNEQFF.